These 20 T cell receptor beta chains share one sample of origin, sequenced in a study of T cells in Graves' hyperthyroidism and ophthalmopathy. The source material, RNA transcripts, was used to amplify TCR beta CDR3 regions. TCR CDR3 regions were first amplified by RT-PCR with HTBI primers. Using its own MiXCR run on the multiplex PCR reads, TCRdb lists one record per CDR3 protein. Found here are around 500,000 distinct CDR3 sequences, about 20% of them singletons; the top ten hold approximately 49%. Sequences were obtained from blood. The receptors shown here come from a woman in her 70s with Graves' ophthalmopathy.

Written as DNA, the CDR3 is TGTGCCAGCAGGATAGGGGGGGGCACCGAGCAGTTCTTC. Its translation is CASRIGGGTEQFF. The rearrangement uses TRBV11-2 and TRBJ2-1; tentatively, D is TRBD2 (7 bases). Germline assignment: CDR1 SGHAT and CDR2 FQNNGV. The length of the CDR3 is 13 residues. V was shortened by 6 bases and J by 10 bases, with 16 bases between the two germline ends.

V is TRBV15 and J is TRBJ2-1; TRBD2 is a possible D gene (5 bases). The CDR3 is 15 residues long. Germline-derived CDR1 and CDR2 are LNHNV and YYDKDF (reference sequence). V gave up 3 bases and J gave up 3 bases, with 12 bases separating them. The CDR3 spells CATSRPPGYYNEQFF. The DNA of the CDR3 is TGTGCCACCAGCAGGCCCCCGGGGTACTACAATGAGCAGTTCTTC.

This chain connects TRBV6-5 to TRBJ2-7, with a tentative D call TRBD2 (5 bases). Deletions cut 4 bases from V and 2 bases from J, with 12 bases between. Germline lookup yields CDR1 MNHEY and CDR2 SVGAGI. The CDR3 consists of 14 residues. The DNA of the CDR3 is TGTGCCAGCAGTTCCCTGACGGGAACCTACGAGCAGTACTTC. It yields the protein CASSSLTGTYEQYF.

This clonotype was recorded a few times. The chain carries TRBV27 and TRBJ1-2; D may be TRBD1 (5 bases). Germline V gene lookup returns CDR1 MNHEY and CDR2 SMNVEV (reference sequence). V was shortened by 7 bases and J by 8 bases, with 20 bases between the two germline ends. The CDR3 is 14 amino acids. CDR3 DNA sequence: TGTGCCAGCAAGTTAGGACGGGACCAATGGGGCTACACCTTC. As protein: CASKLGRDQWGYTF.

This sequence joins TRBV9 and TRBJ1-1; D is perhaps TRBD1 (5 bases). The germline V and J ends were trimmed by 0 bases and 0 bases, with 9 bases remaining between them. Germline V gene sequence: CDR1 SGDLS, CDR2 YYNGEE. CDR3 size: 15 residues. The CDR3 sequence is CASSVGGAMNTEAFF. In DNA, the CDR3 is TGTGCCAGCAGCGTAGGTGGGGCAATGAACACTGAAGCTTTCTTT.

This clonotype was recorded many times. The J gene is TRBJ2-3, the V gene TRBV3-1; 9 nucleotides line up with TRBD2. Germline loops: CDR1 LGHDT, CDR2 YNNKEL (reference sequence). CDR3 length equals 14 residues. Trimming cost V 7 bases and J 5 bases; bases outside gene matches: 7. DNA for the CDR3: TGTGCCAGCAACGGCGGGAGGGCCGGAGATACGCAGTATTTT. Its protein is CASNGGRAGDTQYF.

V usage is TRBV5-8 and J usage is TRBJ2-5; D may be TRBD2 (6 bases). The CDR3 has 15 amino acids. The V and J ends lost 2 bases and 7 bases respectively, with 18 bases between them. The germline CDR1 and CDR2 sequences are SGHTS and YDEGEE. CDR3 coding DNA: TGTGCCAGCAGCTTTGGCGGGGAGATAGTTGTGACCCAGTACTTC. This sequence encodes CASSFGGEIVVTQYF. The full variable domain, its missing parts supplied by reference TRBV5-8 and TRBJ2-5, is EAGVTQSPTHLIKTRGQQATLRCSPISGHTSVYWYQQALGLGLQFLLWYDEGEERNRGNFPPRFSGRQFPNYSSELNVNALELEDSALYLCASSFGGEIVVTQYFGPGTRLLVL.

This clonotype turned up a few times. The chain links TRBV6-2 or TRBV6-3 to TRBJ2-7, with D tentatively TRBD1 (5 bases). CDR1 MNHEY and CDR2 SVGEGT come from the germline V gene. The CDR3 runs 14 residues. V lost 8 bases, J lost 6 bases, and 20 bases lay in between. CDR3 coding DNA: TGTGCCAGCGGAAGTCAGGGATCCAGGCGCGAGCAGTACTTC. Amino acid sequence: CASGSQGSRREQYF.

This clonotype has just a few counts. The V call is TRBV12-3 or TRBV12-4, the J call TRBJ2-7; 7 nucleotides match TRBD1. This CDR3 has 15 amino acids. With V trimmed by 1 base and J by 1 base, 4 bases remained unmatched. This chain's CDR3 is CASSLGTGVSYEQYF. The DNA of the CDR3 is TGTGCCAGCAGTTTAGGAACAGGGGTATCCTACGAGCAGTACTTC.

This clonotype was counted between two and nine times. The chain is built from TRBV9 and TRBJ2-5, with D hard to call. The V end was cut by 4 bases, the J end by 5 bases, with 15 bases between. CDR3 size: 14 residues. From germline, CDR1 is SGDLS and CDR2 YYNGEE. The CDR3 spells CASSSPAARETQYF. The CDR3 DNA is TGTGCCAGCAGCTCACCGGCGGCCAGGGAGACCCAGTACTTC.

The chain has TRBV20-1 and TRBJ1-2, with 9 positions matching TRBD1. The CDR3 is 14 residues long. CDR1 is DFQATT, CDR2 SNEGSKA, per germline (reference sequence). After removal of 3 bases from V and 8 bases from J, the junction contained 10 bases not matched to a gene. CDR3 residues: CSASDGTGGRGYTF. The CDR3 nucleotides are TGCAGTGCTAGTGATGGAACAGGGGGCAGGGGCTACACCTTC.

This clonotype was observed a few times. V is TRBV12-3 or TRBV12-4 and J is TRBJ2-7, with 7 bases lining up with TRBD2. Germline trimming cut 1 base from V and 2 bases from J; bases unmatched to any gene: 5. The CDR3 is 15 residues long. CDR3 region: CASSLVGGRTYEQYF. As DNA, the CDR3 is TGTGCCAGCAGTTTAGTGGGCGGGAGAACCTACGAGCAGTACTTC.

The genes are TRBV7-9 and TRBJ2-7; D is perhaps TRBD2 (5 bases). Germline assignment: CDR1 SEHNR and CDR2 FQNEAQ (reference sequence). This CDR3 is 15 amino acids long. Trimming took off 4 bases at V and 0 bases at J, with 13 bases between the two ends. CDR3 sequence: CASSSFERPSYEQYF. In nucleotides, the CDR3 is TGTGCCAGCAGCTCTTTCGAGCGGCCCTCCTACGAGCAGTACTTC.

This CDR3 reads CASSIQTGDTQYF. CDR3 in DNA: TGTGCCAGCAGCATTCAAACCGGAGATACGCAGTATTTT. This sequence joins TRBV6-1 and TRBJ2-3; D gene ambiguous. Germline CDR1 is MNHNS and CDR2 is SASEGT. CDR3 length: 13 residues. V was clipped by 6 bases and J by 5 bases, with 12 bases between them.

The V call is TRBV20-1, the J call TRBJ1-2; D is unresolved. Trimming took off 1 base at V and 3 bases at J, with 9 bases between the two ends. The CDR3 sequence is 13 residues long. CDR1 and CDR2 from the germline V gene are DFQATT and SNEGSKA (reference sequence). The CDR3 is CSARGPVDYGYTF. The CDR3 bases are TGCAGTGCTAGAGGGCCAGTGGACTATGGCTACACCTTC.

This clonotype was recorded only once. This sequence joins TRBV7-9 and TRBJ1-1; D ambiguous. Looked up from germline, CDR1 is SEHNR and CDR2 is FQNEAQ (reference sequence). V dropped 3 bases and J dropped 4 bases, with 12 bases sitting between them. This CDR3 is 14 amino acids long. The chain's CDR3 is CASSFLGFGTEAFF. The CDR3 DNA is TGTGCCAGCAGCTTCTTGGGGTTCGGCACTGAAGCTTTCTTT.

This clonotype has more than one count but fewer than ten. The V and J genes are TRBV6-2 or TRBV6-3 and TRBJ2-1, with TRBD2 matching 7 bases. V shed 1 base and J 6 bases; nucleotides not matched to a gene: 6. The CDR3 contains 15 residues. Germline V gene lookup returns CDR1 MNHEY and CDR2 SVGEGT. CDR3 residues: CASSYWGGAINEQFF. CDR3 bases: TGTGCCAGCAGTTACTGGGGAGGGGCCATCAATGAGCAGTTCTTC.

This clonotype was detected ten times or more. The CDR3 sequence: CASSRLSGVDEQFF. The DNA of the CDR3 is TGTGCCAGCAGCCGCCTTAGCGGGGTGGATGAGCAGTTCTTC. This chain links TRBV12-3 or TRBV12-4 with TRBJ2-1, with 8 bases identical to TRBD2. The CDR3 loop spans 14 amino acids. The junction had 9 bases not matched to a gene; V was cut back by 6 bases and J by 8 bases.

The CDR3 DNA reads TGTGCCAGCAATGTGGCGCGAGTTCCTGGAAACACCATATATTTT. Amino acid sequence: CASNVARVPGNTIYF. V gene TRBV28 combines with J gene TRBJ1-3; no clear D. Per the germline V gene, CDR1 is MDHEN and CDR2 is SYDVKM. This CDR3 is built from 15 residues. Trimming shortened V by 7 bases and J by 2 bases, and 15 bases separated the two germline ends.

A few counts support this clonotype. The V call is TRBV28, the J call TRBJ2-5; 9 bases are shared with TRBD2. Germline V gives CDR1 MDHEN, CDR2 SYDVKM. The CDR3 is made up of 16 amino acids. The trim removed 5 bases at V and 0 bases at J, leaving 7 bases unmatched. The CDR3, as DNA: TGTGCCAGCAGTCCCGTCGGCGGGAGGGACCAAGAGACCCAGTACTTC. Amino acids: CASSPVGGRDQETQYF.